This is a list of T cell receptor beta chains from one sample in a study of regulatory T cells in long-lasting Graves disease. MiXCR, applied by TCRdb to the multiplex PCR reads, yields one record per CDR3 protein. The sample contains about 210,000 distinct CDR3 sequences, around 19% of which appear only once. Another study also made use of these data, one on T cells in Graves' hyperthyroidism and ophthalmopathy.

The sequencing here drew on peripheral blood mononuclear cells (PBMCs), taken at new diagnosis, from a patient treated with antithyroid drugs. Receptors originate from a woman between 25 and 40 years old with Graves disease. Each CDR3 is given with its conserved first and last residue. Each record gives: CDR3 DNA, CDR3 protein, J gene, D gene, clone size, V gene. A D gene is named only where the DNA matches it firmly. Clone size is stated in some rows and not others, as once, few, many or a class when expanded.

CDR3nt: TGTGCCAGCAGTTTATCGGACCCACGGGGCGATGAGCAGTTCTTC; CDR3aa: CASSLSDPRGDEQFF; j_gene: TRBJ2-1; d_gene: .; abundance: many; v_gene: TRBV27
CDR3nt: TGTGCCAGCAGCGCGAGACCTAGCGCGTTCACAGATACGCAGTATTTT; CDR3aa: CASSARPSAFTDTQYF; j_gene: TRBJ2-3; d_gene: .; abundance: few; v_gene: TRBV7-2
CDR3nt: TGCAGTGCCCTAGCGGGTCGGGGTAGCGGATCTAGCACAGATACGCAGTATTTT; CDR3aa: CSALAGRGSGSSTDTQYF; j_gene: TRBJ2-3; d_gene: TRBD2; abundance: many; v_gene: TRBV20-1
CDR3nt: TGTGCCAGCAGCCAAGATCGGGTCAATTCACCCCTCCACTTT; CDR3aa: CASSQDRVNSPLHF; j_gene: TRBJ1-6; d_gene: .; abundance: .; v_gene: TRBV4-1
CDR3nt: TGTGCCAGCAGCTTAGGGTACCAGGTAGTCCAGGGTGTGGCTGAAGCTTTCTTT; CDR3aa: CASSLGYQVVQGVAEAFF; j_gene: TRBJ1-1; d_gene: .; abundance: many; v_gene: TRBV7-9
CDR3nt: TGTGCCAGTAGTCCCTATGGACAGGGGAACACTGAAGCTTTCTTT; CDR3aa: CASSPYGQGNTEAFF; j_gene: TRBJ1-1; d_gene: TRBD1; abundance: many; v_gene: TRBV19
CDR3nt: TGTGCCAGCAGCTTCAACAGGGGAGGCACTGAAGCTTTCTTT; CDR3aa: CASSFNRGGTEAFF; j_gene: TRBJ1-1; d_gene: TRBD1; abundance: many; v_gene: TRBV13
CDR3nt: TGTGCCAGCAGCCCTTTTCAGGGTAAAGCTTTCTTT; CDR3aa: CASSPFQGKAFF; j_gene: TRBJ1-1; d_gene: .; abundance: many; v_gene: TRBV28
CDR3nt: TGTGCCAGCAGTTTTGATACAGGGATGTCCTACGAGCAGTACTTC; CDR3aa: CASSFDTGMSYEQYF; j_gene: TRBJ2-7; d_gene: .; abundance: many; v_gene: TRBV12-3/TRBV12-4
CDR3nt: TGTGCCAGCAGCCGGGCCCTAGCGGGGGGACAAGAGACCCAGTACTTC; CDR3aa: CASSRALAGGQETQYF; j_gene: TRBJ2-5; d_gene: TRBD2; abundance: many; v_gene: TRBV11-2
CDR3nt: TGCAGTGCTAGAGAGGTCTTACAGGGGAGCCCCTTTAATTCACCCCTCCACTTT; CDR3aa: CSAREVLQGSPFNSPLHF; j_gene: TRBJ1-6; d_gene: TRBD1; abundance: .; v_gene: TRBV20-1
CDR3nt: TGCAGTGCTAGCACATCGGGGGGAGTGGCCAATGAGCAGTTCTTC; CDR3aa: CSASTSGGVANEQFF; j_gene: TRBJ2-1; d_gene: TRBD2; abundance: .; v_gene: TRBV20-1
CDR3nt: TGTGCCAGCAGCTCTACGGGACAGGTGGGACAGCCCCAGCATTTT; CDR3aa: CASSSTGQVGQPQHF; j_gene: TRBJ1-5; d_gene: TRBD1; abundance: .; v_gene: TRBV28
CDR3nt: TGTGCCAGCAGGGCGTGGCGGGGGGAGAAAGATACGCAGTATTTT; CDR3aa: CASRAWRGEKDTQYF; j_gene: TRBJ2-3; d_gene: TRBD2; abundance: .; v_gene: TRBV6-1
CDR3nt: TGTGCCAGCAGTTTAAGGGACAGAAGGAATGAGCAGTTCTTC; CDR3aa: CASSLRDRRNEQFF; j_gene: TRBJ2-1; d_gene: TRBD1; abundance: many; v_gene: TRBV28
CDR3nt: TGTGCCAGCAGTTTACTTAGCGGGATTGGGTATAACAATGAGCAGTTCTTC; CDR3aa: CASSLLSGIGYNNEQFF; j_gene: TRBJ2-1; d_gene: TRBD2; abundance: many; v_gene: TRBV27
CDR3nt: TGCGCCAGCAGACTTGGTACAGGGGGCCAAGAGACCCAGTACTTC; CDR3aa: CASRLGTGGQETQYF; j_gene: TRBJ2-5; d_gene: TRBD1; abundance: many; v_gene: TRBV10-2
CDR3nt: TGTGCCAGCTCCGGACAGACCTCTGGGGCCAACGTCCTGACTTTC; CDR3aa: CASSGQTSGANVLTF; j_gene: TRBJ2-6; d_gene: .; abundance: few; v_gene: TRBV6-1
CDR3nt: TGTGCCTGGGACAGCTCCTATAATTCACCCCTCCACTTT; CDR3aa: CAWDSSYNSPLHF; j_gene: TRBJ1-6; d_gene: .; abundance: many; v_gene: TRBV30
CDR3nt: TGTGCCAGCAGTGCCACAGGCAATGAGCAGTTCTTC; CDR3aa: CASSATGNEQFF; j_gene: TRBJ2-1; d_gene: .; abundance: many; v_gene: TRBV28
CDR3nt: TGTGCCAGCAGTTCCCCCGAACTAGCGACGGGAGAGACCCAGTACTTC; CDR3aa: CASSSPELATGETQYF; j_gene: TRBJ2-5; d_gene: TRBD2; abundance: many; v_gene: TRBV6-5
CDR3nt: TGTGCCAGCAGTGGGACTAGCGGGAGTAGCGGGGAGCTGTTTTTT; CDR3aa: CASSGTSGSSGELFF; j_gene: TRBJ2-2; d_gene: TRBD2; abundance: once; v_gene: TRBV2
CDR3nt: TGTGCCAGCAGTCAGGGGGTTGGCATTCAGTACTTC; CDR3aa: CASSQGVGIQYF; j_gene: TRBJ2-4; d_gene: TRBD1; abundance: once; v_gene: TRBV28
CDR3nt: TGTGCCAGCAGCCATTCCAGGGGGAGGAACACTGAAGCTTTCTTT; CDR3aa: CASSHSRGRNTEAFF; j_gene: TRBJ1-1; d_gene: TRBD1; abundance: many; v_gene: TRBV3-1
CDR3nt: TGTGCCAGCAGTCCTCCAGCGGGGGGAATCACCGGGGAGCTGTTTTTT; CDR3aa: CASSPPAGGITGELFF; j_gene: TRBJ2-2; d_gene: TRBD2; abundance: many; v_gene: TRBV28
CDR3nt: TGCAGTGCTAGAGGGACACTGAAAGAAAAACTGTTTTTT; CDR3aa: CSARGTLKEKLFF; j_gene: TRBJ1-4; d_gene: .; abundance: many; v_gene: TRBV20-1
CDR3nt: TGCAGCGTTGAAGGCACAGGGGCCCTCACAGATACGCAGTATTTT; CDR3aa: CSVEGTGALTDTQYF; j_gene: TRBJ2-3; d_gene: TRBD1; abundance: many; v_gene: TRBV29-1
CDR3nt: TGTGCCAGCTCACCCCTAGAGCGGTTGAGCTCCTACGAGCAGTACTTC; CDR3aa: CASSPLERLSSYEQYF; j_gene: TRBJ2-7; d_gene: .; abundance: .; v_gene: TRBV18
CDR3nt: TGTGCCAGCAGCGAGTGGGCCTCCAATGAGCAGTTCTTC; CDR3aa: CASSEWASNEQFF; j_gene: TRBJ2-1; d_gene: .; abundance: .; v_gene: TRBV9
CDR3nt: TGTGCCAGCAGGAACGACCTAGGGAGCTCTGGGGCCAACGTCCTGACTTTC; CDR3aa: CASRNDLGSSGANVLTF; j_gene: TRBJ2-6; d_gene: .; abundance: many; v_gene: TRBV2
CDR3nt: TGTGCCAGCAGTTACGGGACGGCGAACACTGAAGCTTTCTTT; CDR3aa: CASSYGTANTEAFF; j_gene: TRBJ1-1; d_gene: .; abundance: many; v_gene: TRBV6-5
CDR3nt: TGTGCCAGCAGCCCAGGGACAGGCCGCAATCAGCCCCAGCATTTT; CDR3aa: CASSPGTGRNQPQHF; j_gene: TRBJ1-5; d_gene: TRBD1; abundance: many; v_gene: TRBV9
CDR3nt: TGTGCCACCGGGACACTTAATACTGAAGCTTTCTTT; CDR3aa: CATGTLNTEAFF; j_gene: TRBJ1-1; d_gene: .; abundance: few; v_gene: TRBV15
CDR3nt: TGTGCCAGCAGATCGACCACAAGACTGTTTTTT; CDR3aa: CASRSTTRLFF; j_gene: TRBJ1-4; d_gene: .; abundance: many; v_gene: TRBV28
CDR3nt: TGCAGTGCTAGAGGACTAAAGGGACAGGTTAGACTTGAAGCTTTCTTT; CDR3aa: CSARGLKGQVRLEAFF; j_gene: TRBJ1-1; d_gene: TRBD1; abundance: many; v_gene: TRBV20-1
CDR3nt: TGTGCCAGCAGCCAAGAGCGCAGATGGGTCGTAGGGTCCTACGAGCAGTACTTC; CDR3aa: CASSQERRWVVGSYEQYF; j_gene: TRBJ2-7; d_gene: .; abundance: once; v_gene: TRBV14
CDR3nt: TGTGCCATCAGTGAGTCAGGGGCAGGGAGGAGTGAGCAGTTCTTC; CDR3aa: CAISESGAGRSEQFF; j_gene: TRBJ2-1; d_gene: .; abundance: .; v_gene: TRBV10-3
CDR3nt: TGTGCCAGCAGCCGGGGAGGGATTCGGGACAGCCTAGAAAAACTGTTTTTT; CDR3aa: CASSRGGIRDSLEKLFF; j_gene: TRBJ1-4; d_gene: TRBD1; abundance: many; v_gene: TRBV7-9
CDR3nt: TGTGCCAGCTCACCACCGTCCCAGGGTAGGCACGAGCAGTACTTC; CDR3aa: CASSPPSQGRHEQYF; j_gene: TRBJ2-7; d_gene: .; abundance: many; v_gene: TRBV18
CDR3nt: TGTGCCTCACGACTAGCTGTTACCCCAGTCCAGTTCTTC; CDR3aa: CASRLAVTPVQFF; j_gene: TRBJ2-1; d_gene: TRBD2; abundance: .; v_gene: TRBV30
CDR3nt: TGTGCCAGCCCCGGGGAACAGTCCCCCATAACTTTC; CDR3aa: CASPGEQSPITF; j_gene: TRBJ2-7; d_gene: .; abundance: .; v_gene: TRBV2
CDR3nt: TGTGCCAGTCTATCGGACTACTCTGGAAACACCATATATTTT; CDR3aa: CASLSDYSGNTIYF; j_gene: TRBJ1-3; d_gene: .; abundance: .; v_gene: TRBV6-1
CDR3nt: TGTGCCAGCAGGCGGACTGCCGCGACTCGCACAGATACGCAGTATTTT; CDR3aa: CASRRTAATRTDTQYF; j_gene: TRBJ2-3; d_gene: .; abundance: many; v_gene: TRBV6-1
CDR3nt: TGCGCCAGCAGCCAAGGACTAGCGGGCCCCGCCTACGAGCAGTACTTC; CDR3aa: CASSQGLAGPAYEQYF; j_gene: TRBJ2-7; d_gene: TRBD2; abundance: many; v_gene: TRBV4-1
CDR3nt: TGTGCCAGCAGCTTAGCTAGGGGCCCTCTAAATGATCAGTGCTTC; CDR3aa: CASSLARGPLNDQCF; j_gene: TRBJ2-4; d_gene: .; abundance: few; v_gene: TRBV11-2